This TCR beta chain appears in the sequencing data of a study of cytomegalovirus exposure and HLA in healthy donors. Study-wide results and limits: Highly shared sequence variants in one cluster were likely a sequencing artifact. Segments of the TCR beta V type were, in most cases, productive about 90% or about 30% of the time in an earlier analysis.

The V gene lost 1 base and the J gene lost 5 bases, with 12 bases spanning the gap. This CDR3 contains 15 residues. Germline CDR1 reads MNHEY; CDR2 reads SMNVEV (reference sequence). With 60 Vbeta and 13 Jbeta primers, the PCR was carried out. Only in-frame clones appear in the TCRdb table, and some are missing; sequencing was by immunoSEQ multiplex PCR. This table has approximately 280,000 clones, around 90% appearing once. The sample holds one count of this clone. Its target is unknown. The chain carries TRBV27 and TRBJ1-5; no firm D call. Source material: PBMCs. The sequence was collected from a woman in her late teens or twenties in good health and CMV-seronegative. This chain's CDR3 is CASSLLADGDQPQHF. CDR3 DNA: TGTGCCAGCAGTTTATTGGCAGATGGAGATCAGCCCCAGCATTTT.